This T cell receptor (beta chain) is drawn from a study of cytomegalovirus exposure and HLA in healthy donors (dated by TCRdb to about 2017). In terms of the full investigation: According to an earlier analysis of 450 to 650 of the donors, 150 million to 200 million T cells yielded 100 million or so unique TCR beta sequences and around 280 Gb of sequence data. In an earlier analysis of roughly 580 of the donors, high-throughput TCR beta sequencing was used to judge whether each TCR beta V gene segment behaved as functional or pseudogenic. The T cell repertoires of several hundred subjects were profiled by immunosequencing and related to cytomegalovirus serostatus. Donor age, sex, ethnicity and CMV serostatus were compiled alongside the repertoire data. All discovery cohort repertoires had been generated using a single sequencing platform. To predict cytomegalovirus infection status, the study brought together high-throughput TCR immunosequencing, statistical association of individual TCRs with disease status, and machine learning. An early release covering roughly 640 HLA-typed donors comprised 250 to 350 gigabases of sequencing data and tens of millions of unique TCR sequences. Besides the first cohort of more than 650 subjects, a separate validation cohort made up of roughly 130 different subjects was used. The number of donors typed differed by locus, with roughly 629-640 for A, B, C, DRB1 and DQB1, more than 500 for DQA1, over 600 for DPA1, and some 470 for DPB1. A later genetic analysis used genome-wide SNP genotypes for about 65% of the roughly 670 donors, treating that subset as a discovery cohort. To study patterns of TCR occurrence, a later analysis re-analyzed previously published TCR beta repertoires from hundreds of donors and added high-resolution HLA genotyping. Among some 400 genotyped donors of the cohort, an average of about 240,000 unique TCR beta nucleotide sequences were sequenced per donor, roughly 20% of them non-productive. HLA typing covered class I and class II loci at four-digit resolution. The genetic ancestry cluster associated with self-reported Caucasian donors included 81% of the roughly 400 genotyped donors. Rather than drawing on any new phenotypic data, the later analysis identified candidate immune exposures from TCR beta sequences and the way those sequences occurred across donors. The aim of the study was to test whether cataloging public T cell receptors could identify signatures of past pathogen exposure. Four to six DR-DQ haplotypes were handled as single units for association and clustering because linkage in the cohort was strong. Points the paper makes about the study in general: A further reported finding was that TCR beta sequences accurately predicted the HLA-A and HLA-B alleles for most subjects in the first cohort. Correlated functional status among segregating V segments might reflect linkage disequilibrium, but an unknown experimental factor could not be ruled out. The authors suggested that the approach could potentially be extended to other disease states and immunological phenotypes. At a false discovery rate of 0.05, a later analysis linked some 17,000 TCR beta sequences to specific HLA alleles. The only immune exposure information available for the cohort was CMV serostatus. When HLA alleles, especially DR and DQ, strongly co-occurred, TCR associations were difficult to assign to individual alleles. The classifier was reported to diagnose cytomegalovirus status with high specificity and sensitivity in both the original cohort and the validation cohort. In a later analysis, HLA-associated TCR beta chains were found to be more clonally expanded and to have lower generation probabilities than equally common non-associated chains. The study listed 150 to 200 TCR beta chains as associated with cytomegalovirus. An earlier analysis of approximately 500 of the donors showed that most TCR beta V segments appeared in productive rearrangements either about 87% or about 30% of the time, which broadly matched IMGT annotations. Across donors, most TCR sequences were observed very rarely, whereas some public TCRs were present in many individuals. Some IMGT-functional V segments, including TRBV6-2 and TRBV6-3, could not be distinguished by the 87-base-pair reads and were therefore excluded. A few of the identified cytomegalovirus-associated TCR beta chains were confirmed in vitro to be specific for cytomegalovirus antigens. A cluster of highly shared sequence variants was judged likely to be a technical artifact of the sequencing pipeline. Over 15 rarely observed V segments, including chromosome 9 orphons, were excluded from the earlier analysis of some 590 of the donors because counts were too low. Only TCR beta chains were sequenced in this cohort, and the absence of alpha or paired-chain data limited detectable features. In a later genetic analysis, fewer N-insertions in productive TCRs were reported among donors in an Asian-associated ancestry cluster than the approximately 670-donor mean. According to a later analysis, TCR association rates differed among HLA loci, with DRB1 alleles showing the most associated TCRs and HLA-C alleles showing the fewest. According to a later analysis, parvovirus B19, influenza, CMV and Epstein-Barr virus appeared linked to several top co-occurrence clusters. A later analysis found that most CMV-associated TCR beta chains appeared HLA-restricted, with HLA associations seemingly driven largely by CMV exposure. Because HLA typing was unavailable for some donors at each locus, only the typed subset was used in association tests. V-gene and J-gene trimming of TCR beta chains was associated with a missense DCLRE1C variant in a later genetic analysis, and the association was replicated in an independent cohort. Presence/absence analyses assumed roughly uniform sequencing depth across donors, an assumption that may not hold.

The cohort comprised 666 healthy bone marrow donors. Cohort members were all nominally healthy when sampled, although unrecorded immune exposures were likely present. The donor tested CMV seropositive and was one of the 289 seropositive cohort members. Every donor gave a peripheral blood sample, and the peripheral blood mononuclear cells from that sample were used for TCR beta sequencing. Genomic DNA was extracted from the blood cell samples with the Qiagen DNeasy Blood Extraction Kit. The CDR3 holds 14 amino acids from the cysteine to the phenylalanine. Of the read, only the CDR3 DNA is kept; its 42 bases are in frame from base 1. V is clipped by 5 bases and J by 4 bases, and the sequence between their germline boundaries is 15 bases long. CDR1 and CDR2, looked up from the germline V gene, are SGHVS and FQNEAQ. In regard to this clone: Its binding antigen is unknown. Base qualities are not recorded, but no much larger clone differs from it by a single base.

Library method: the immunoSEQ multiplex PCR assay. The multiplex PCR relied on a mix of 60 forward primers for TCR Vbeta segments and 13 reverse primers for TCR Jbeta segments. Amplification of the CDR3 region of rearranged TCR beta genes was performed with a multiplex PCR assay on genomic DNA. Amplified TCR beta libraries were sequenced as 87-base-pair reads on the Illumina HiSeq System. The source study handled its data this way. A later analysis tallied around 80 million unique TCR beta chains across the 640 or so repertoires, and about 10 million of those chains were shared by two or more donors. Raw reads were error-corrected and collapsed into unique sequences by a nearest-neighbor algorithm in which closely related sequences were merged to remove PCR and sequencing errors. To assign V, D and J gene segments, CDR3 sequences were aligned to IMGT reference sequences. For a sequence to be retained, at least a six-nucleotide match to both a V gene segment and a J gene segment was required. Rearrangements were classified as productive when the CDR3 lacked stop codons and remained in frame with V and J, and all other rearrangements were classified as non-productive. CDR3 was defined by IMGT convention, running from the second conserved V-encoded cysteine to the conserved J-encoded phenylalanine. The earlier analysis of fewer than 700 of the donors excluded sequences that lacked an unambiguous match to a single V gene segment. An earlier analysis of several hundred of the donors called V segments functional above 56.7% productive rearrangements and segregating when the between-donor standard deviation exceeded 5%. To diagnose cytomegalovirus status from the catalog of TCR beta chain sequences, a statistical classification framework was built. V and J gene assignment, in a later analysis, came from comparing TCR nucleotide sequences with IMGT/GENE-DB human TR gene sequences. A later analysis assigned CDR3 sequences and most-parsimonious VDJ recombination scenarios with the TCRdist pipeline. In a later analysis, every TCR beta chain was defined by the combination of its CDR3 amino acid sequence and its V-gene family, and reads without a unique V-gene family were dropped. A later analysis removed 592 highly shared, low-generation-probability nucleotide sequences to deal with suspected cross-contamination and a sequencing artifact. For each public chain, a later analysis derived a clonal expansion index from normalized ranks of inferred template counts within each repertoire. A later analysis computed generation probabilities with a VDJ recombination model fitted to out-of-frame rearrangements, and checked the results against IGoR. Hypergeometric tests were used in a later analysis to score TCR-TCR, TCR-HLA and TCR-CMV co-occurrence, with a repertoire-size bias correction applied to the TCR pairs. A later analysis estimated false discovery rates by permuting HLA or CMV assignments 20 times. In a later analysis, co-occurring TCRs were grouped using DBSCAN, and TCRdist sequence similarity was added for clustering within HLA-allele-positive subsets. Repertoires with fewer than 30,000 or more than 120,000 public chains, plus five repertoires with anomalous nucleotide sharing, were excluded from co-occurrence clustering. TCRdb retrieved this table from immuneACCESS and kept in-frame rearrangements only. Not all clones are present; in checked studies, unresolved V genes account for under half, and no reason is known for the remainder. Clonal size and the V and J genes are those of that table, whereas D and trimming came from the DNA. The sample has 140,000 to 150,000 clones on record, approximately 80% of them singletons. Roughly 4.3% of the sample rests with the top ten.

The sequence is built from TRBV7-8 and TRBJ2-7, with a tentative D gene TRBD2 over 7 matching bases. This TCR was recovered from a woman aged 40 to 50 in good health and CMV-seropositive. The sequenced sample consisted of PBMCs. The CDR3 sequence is CASSPQGGAYEQYF. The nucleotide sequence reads TGTGCCAGCAGCCCTCAAGGGGGGGCTTACGAGCAGTACTTC.